The text below deals with one T cell receptor beta chain. Antigen: not known. This CDR3 region has 17 residues. After removal of 4 bases from V and 4 bases from J, the junction contained 11 bases not matched to a gene. CDR1 is MGHRA and CDR2 is YSYEKL in the germline V gene. This sample stems from a study of identical twins. TCRdb ran MiXCR on the 5' RACE reads and lists one entry per CDR3 protein. The sample lists 1.5 million to 2 million distinct CDR3 sequences, around 29% seen once, with less than 0.35% in the top ten. Study findings and constraints: Part of the zero-insertion signal could reflect confounding by invariant MAIT and iNKT cells. The study found excess low generation probability among twin-shared out-of-frame alpha sequences.

The sequencing sample was made of cord blood. The chain uses TRBV4-1 and TRBJ2-4; TRBD2 agrees at 9 bases. This clonotype was sampled from a newborn girl in good health. The CDR3 sequence is CASSPGWASGVKNIQYF. In DNA, the CDR3 is TGCGCCAGCAGCCCGGGGTGGGCTAGCGGGGTGAAAAACATTCAGTACTTC.